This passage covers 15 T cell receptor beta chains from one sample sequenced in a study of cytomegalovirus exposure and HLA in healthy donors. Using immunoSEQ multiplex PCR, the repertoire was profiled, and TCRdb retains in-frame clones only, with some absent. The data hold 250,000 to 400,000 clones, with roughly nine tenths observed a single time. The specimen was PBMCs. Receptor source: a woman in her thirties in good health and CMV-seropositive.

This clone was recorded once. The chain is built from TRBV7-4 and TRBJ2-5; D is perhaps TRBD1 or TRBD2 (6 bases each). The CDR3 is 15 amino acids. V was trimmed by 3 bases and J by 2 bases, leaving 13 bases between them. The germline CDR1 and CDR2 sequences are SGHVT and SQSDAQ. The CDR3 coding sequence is TGTGCCAGCAGCTTCTTGGCGGGACAACAAGAGACCCAGTACTTC. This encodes CASSFLAGQQETQYF. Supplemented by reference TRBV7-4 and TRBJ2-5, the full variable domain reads GAGVSQSPRYKVAKRGRDVALRCDSISGHVTLYWYRQTLGQGSEVLTYSQSDAQRDKSGRPSGRFSAERPERSVSTLKIQRTEQGDSAVYLCASSFLAGQQETQYFGPGTRLLVL.

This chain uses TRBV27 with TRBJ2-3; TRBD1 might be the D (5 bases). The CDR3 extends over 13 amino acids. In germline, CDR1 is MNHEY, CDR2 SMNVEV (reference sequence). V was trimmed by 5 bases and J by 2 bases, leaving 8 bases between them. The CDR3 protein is CASSLQVTDTQYF. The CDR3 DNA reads TGTGCCAGCAGTCTACAGGTCACAGATACGCAGTATTTT.

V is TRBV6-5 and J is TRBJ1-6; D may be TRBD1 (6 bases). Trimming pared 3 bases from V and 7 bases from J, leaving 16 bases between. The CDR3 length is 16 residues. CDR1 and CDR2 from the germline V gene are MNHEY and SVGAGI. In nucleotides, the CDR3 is TGTGCCAGCAGTTATGGCCAGGGGACACAGAATTCACCCCTCCACTTT. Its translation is CASSYGQGTQNSPLHF.

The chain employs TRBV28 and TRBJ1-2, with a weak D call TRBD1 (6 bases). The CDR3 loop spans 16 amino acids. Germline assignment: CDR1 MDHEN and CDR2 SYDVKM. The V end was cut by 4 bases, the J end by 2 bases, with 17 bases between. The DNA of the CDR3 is TGTGCCAGCAGTTCATTCCCTGGGCAGGGGAACTATGGCTACACCTTC. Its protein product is CASSSFPGQGNYGYTF.

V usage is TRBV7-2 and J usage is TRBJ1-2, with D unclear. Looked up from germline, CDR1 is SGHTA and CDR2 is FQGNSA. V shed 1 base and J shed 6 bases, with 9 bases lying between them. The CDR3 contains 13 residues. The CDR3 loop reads CASSLDQTDGYTF. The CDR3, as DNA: TGTGCCAGCAGCTTAGACCAGACTGATGGCTACACCTTC. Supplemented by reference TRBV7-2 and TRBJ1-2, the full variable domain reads GAGVSQSPSNKVTEKGKDVELRCDPISGHTALYWYRQSLGQGLEFLIYFQGNSAPDKSGLPSDRFSAERTGGSVSTLTIQRTQQEDSAVYLCASSLDQTDGYTFGSGTRLTVV.

CDR3 sequence reads: CAWISYLSGNTIYF. The CDR3 nucleotides read TGTGCCTGGATCAGCTATCTCTCTGGAAACACCATATATTTT. V and J are TRBV30 and TRBJ1-3; D gene ambiguous. The CDR3 contains 14 residues. V was clipped by 4 bases and J by 0 bases, with 10 bases between them. CDR1 is GTSNPN and CDR2 is SVGIG in the germline V gene (reference sequence).

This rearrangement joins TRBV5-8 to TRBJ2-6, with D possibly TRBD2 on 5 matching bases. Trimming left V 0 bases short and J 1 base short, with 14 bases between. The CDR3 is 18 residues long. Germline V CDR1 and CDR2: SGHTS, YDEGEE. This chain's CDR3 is CASSLESPGLSGANVLTF. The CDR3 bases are TGTGCCAGCAGCTTGGAAAGCCCGGGGTTATCTGGGGCCAACGTCCTGACTTTC.

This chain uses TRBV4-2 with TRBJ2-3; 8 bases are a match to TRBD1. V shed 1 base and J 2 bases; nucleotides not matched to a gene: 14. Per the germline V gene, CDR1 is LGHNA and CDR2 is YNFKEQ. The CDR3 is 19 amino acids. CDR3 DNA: TGTGCCAGCAGCCAAGTTGCATCGGCAGGGGGCCCCTCCACAGATACGCAGTATTTT. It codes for CASSQVASAGGPSTDTQYF.

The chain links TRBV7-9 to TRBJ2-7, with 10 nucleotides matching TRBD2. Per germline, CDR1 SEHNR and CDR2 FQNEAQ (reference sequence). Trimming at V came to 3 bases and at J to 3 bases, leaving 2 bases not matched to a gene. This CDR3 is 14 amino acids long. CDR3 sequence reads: CASSLTSGRYEQYF. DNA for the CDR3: TGTGCCAGCAGCTTGACTAGCGGGCGCTACGAGCAGTACTTC. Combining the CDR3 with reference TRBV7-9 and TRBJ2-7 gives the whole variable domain DTGVSQNPRHKITKRGQNVTFRCDPISEHNRLYWYRQTLGQGPEFLTYFQNEAQLEKSRLLSDRFSAERPKGSFSTLEIQRTEQGDSAMYLCASSLTSGRYEQYFGPGTRLTVT.

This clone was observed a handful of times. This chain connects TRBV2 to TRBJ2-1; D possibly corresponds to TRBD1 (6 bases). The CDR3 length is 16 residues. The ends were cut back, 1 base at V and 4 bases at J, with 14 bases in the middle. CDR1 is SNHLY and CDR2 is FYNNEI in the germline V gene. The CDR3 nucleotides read TGTGCCAGCAGTGAAGACGCAGGGGAGATTTACAATGAGCAGTTCTTC. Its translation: CASSEDAGEIYNEQFF.

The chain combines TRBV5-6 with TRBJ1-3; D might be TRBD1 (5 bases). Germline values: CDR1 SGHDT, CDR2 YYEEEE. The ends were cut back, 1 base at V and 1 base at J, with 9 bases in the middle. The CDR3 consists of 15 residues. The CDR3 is CASSLSRDSGNTIYF. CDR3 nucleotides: TGTGCCAGCAGCTTGAGCAGGGATTCTGGAAACACCATATATTTT.

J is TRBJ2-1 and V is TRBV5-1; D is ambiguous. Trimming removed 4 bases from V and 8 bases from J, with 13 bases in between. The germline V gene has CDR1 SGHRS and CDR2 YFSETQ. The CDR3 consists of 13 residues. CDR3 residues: CASSHSNIHEQFF. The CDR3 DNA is TGCGCCAGCAGCCACTCTAATATTCATGAGCAGTTCTTC.

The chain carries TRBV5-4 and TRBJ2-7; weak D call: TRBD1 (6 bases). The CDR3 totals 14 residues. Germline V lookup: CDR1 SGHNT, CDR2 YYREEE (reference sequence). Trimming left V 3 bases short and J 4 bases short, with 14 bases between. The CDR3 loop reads CASSSPGGAYEQYF. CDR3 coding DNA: TGTGCCAGCAGCTCCCCTGGGGGCGCGTACGAGCAGTACTTC.

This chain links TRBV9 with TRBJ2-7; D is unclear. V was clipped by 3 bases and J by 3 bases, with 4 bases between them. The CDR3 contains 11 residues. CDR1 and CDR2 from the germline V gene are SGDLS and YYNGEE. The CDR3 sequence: CASSAGYEQYF. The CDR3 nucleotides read TGTGCCAGCAGCGCGGGCTACGAGCAGTACTTC.

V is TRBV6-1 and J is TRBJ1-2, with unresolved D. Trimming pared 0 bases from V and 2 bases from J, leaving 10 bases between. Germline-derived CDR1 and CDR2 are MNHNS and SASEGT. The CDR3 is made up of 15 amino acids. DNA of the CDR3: TGTGCCAGCAGTGAAGCCACCAGGAGAAACTATGGCTACACCTTC. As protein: CASSEATRRNYGYTF.